The T cell receptor (beta chain) under discussion was sequenced for a study of control samples from healthy donors and cancer patients. This CDR3 comprises 16 residues. Looked up from germline, CDR1 is SGHRS and CDR2 is YFSETQ. V gave up 4 bases and J gave up 10 bases, with 24 bases separating them. Sequencing was performed with immunoSEQ multiplex PCR; in TCRdb, only in-frame clones are kept and a portion is missing. The profile shows about 84,000 clones, 91% of them singletons. The specimen sequenced was blood. This chain connects TRBV5-1 to TRBJ2-1; D is possibly TRBD2 (7 bases). The clonotype originates from a man aged 45-60 years in good health. As DNA, the CDR3 is TGCGCCAGCAGCCTCACACAGGGTTCTAGCGGTATGGAGCAGTTCTTC. Translating it yields CASSLTQGSSGMEQFF.